One sample yielded the 12 T cell receptor beta chains listed below, sequenced in a study of regulatory T cells in long-lasting Graves disease. The authors built TCR beta libraries using iRepertoire HTBI primers and Arm-PCR of CDR3 regions. TCRdb called the multiplex PCR reads again in MiXCR, with one record for every CDR3 protein. The sample carries about half a million distinct CDR3 sequences, around 13% recorded once. The time point was: newly diagnosed GD, antithyroid drugs for less than 3 months. Scientists built the TCR library using RNA that was extracted from PBMCs. The same sample was also studied in work on T cells in Graves' hyperthyroidism and ophthalmopathy.

The specimen comprised peripheral blood mononuclear cells (PBMCs), sampled at new diagnosis, from a patient treated with antithyroid drugs. These receptors all come from a woman in her thirties with Graves disease.

This rearrangement joins TRBV28 to TRBJ2-5, with 14 bases matching TRBD2. This CDR3 is 17 amino acids long. Germline lookup yields CDR1 MDHEN and CDR2 SYDVKM. Trimming took 3 bases from V and 5 from J; bases not matched to a gene: 8. The CDR3 bases are TGTGCCAGCAGTTTCCCCGGACTAGCGGGAGGTGGGGAGACCCAGTACTTC. Its translation: CASSFPGLAGGGETQYF.

This clonotype appeared a few times. This chain connects TRBV30 to TRBJ2-3, with D uncertain. The CDR3 sequence is 17 residues long. Germline-derived CDR1 and CDR2 are GTSNPN and SVGIG (reference sequence). Deletions cut 2 bases from V and 5 bases from J, with 23 bases between. CDR3 region: CAWSFSLHPAALDTQYF. The CDR3 region has the DNA TGTGCCTGGAGTTTCTCATTACACCCGGCGGCCCTAGATACGCAGTATTTT. The full variable domain, with the rest looked up from reference TRBV30 and TRBJ2-3, is SQTIHQWPATLVQPVGSPLSLECTVEGTSNPNLYWYRQAAGRGLQLLFYSVGIGQISSEVPQNLSASRPQDRQFILSSKKLLLSDSGFYLCAWSFSLHPAALDTQYFGPGTRLTVL.

The table lists this clonotype with many counts. The V and J genes are TRBV28 and TRBJ2-5; no clear D gene. This CDR3 region has 14 residues. In germline, CDR1 is MDHEN, CDR2 SYDVKM. Trimming removed 2 bases at V and 9 bases at J, with 16 bases between. The chain's CDR3 is CASSLRFLGMAQYF. For the CDR3, the DNA is TGTGCCAGCAGTTTACGGTTTCTGGGGATGGCCCAGTACTTC.

Regarding this clonotype: Because it lacks the conserved phenylalanine or tryptophan at the end, this CDR3 is likely a read error. The gene calls are TRBV20-1 and TRBJ1-2; the match to TRBD1 covers 8 bases. Germline CDR1 and CDR2: DFQATT and SNEGSKA (reference sequence). V shed 4 bases, J shed 3 bases, and the junction held 7 bases outside the gene matches. The CDR3 runs 14 residues. The CDR3: CSATGQVEYYGYTL. CDR3 nucleotide sequence: TGCAGTGCTACGGGACAGGTGGAGTACTATGGCTACACCCTC.

This clonotype came up many times. J is TRBJ1-5 and V is TRBV6-2 or TRBV6-3, with D possibly being TRBD1 (5 bases). V was trimmed by 5 bases and J by 3 bases, leaving 14 bases between them. The CDR3 is made up of 15 amino acids. Looked up from germline, CDR1 is MNHEY and CDR2 is SVGEGT. CDR3 bases: TGTGCCAGCAGTCGAACGGGACGGATCAATCAGCCCCAGCATTTT. Translating it yields CASSRTGRINQPQHF.

The chain links TRBV6-2 or TRBV6-3 to TRBJ1-1; D not resolved. Trimming took off 6 bases at V and 11 bases at J, with 13 bases between the two ends. CDR1 and CDR2 from the germline V gene are MNHEY and SVGEGT. This CDR3 region has 11 residues. The CDR3 bases are TGTGCCAGCAGGAGAGAGAGGACGGCTTTCTTT. Amino acids: CASRRERTAFF.

A note on this clonotype: One end of the junction fails to match germline, which may point to a read error. This sequence joins TRBV19 and TRBJ2-7, with D tentatively TRBD1 (6 bases). The germline V gene encodes CDR1 LNHDA and CDR2 SQIVND (reference sequence). The length of the CDR3 is 12 residues. This CDR3 is CASSDRFYEKYF. The CDR3 DNA reads TGTGCCAGTAGCGACAGGTTTTACGAGAAGTACTTC.

This clonotype was recorded at least ten times. The rearrangement joins TRBV6-2 or TRBV6-3 to TRBJ1-4; D remains ambiguous. The CDR3 is made up of 16 amino acids. V was cut by 0 bases and J by 0 bases, with 8 bases left in between. Germline V gene lookup returns CDR1 MNHEY and CDR2 SVGEGT. CDR3 DNA sequence: TGTGCCAGCAGTTACTCGACTCCAGCAACTAATGAAAAACTGTTTTTT. Translation: CASSYSTPATNEKLFF.

This clonotype was observed many times. The chain joins TRBV12-3 or TRBV12-4 to TRBJ1-1; maybe TRBD1 (5 bases). V was cut by 1 base and J by 11 bases, with 14 bases left in between. The CDR3 has 13 amino acids. DNA for the CDR3: TGTGCCAGCAGTTTAGGTTTTCAGGGCTCCGCTTTCTTT. Protein: CASSLGFQGSAFF.

This clonotype occurred many times. The CDR3 here is CASSEALGELFF. For the CDR3, the DNA is TGTGCCAGCAGTGAAGCACTCGGGGAGCTGTTTTTT. The chain has TRBV2 and TRBJ2-2; no definite D call. The V end lost 0 bases, the J end lost 7 bases, and 3 bases lay between the germline ends. The CDR3 consists of 12 residues. Germline lookup yields CDR1 SNHLY and CDR2 FYNNEI.

The chain couples TRBV5-1 to TRBJ1-2; no reliable D call. Germline CDR1 reads SGHRS; CDR2 reads YFSETQ. V lost 0 bases and J 6 bases, leaving 15 bases between the germline ends. This CDR3 comprises 15 residues. The CDR3 protein is CASSLEAGGWDGYTF. The CDR3 nucleotides are TGCGCCAGCAGCTTGGAAGCTGGAGGGTGGGATGGCTACACCTTC.

This clonotype was found many times. The chain joins TRBV10-3 to TRBJ2-1, with 7 bases lining up with TRBD2. Trimming took 0 bases from V and 4 from J; bases not matched to a gene: 9. This CDR3 is 17 amino acids long. Germline values: CDR1 ENHRY, CDR2 SYGVKD. The CDR3 protein is CAISESRASGDYNEQFF. The CDR3 nucleotides are TGTGCCATCAGTGAGTCGAGGGCTAGCGGAGATTACAATGAGCAGTTCTTC.